These 28 T cell receptor beta chains share one sample of origin, sequenced in a study of regulatory T cells in long-lasting Graves disease. Indicated time point: newly diagnosed GD, antithyroid drugs for less than 3 months. The TCR library was made from RNA extracted from PBMCs. Building the TCR beta libraries relied on iRepertoire HTBI primers, and CDR3 regions underwent Arm-PCR. MiXCR was run by TCRdb on the multiplex PCR reads, yielding one entry per CDR3 protein. The sample contains about 560,000 distinct CDR3 sequences, more than 15% of which appear only once. These data were also filed under a second study, of T cells in Graves' hyperthyroidism and ophthalmopathy.

The specimen comprised peripheral blood mononuclear cells (PBMCs), sampled at new diagnosis, from a patient treated with antithyroid drugs. Receptors originate from a young man with Graves disease.

The genes are TRBV29-1 and TRBJ1-4, with 9 bases fitting TRBD1. The CDR3 consists of 15 residues. Trimming cost V 3 bases and J 8 bases; bases outside gene matches: 10. Germline CDR1 SQVTM, CDR2 ANQGSEA. The CDR3 loop reads CSVDAAGQGSEKLFF. Here the CDR3 DNA reads TGCAGCGTTGATGCAGCGGGACAGGGTAGCGAAAAACTGTTTTTT.

In its sample, this clonotype was seen a few times. The chain uses TRBV3-1 and TRBJ2-7; D is undetermined. The germline CDR1 and CDR2 sequences are LGHDT and YNNKEL (reference sequence). The CDR3 spans 14 residues. V was pared by 1 base and J by 1 base, with 8 bases between. The CDR3 DNA sequence: TGTGCCAGCAGCCAAGCGGGCCGTTCCTACGAGCAGTACTTC. Translating gives CASSQAGRSYEQYF.

The chain uses TRBV19 and TRBJ2-1, with D uncertain. CDR1 LNHDA and CDR2 SQIVND come from the germline V gene (reference sequence). V lost 7 bases and J lost 3, with 4 bases in between. The CDR3 is 11 residues long. CDR3 loop: CASTVYNEQFF. As DNA, the CDR3 is TGTGCCAGTACCGTCTACAATGAGCAGTTCTTC.

The chain employs TRBV20-1 and TRBJ2-5; D is possibly TRBD1 (5 bases). This CDR3 contains 13 residues. Trimming left V 0 bases short and J 4 bases short, with 9 bases between. Looked up from germline, CDR1 is DFQATT and CDR2 is SNEGSKA (reference sequence). The chain's CDR3 is CSAREMGPETQYF. Written as DNA, the CDR3 is TGCAGTGCTAGAGAAATGGGGCCAGAGACCCAGTACTTC.

In this sample, this clonotype turned up many times. Here the CDR3 reads CASSSGRNYEQYF. Written as DNA, the CDR3 is TGTGCCAGCAGTTCAGGCAGAAACTACGAGCAGTACTTC. V usage is TRBV28 and J usage is TRBJ2-7; no clear D. The germline CDR1 and CDR2 sequences are MDHEN and SYDVKM. This CDR3 contains 13 residues. V was pared by 4 bases and J by 3 bases, with 10 bases between.

This clonotype occurred many times. J is TRBJ2-3 and V is TRBV5-6, with D unresolved. Germline V gene data show CDR1 as SGHDT and CDR2 as YYEEEE. This CDR3 has 13 residues. V shed 4 bases and J shed 2 bases, with 8 bases lying between them. In DNA, the CDR3 is TGTGCCAGCAGCCAGCTGGTCACAGATACGCAGTATTTT. This encodes CASSQLVTDTQYF. The full variable domain, completed using reference TRBV5-6 and TRBJ2-3, is DAGVTQSPTHLIKTRGQQVTLRCSPKSGHDTVSWYQQALGQGPQFIFQYYEEEERQRGNFPDRFSGHQFPNYSSELNVNALLLGDSALYLCASSQLVTDTQYFGPGTRLTVL.

The chain carries TRBV11-2 and TRBJ2-7; possibly TRBD1 for D (6 bases). CDR1 SGHAT and CDR2 FQNNGV come from the germline V gene. The CDR3 consists of 16 residues. The germline V and J ends were trimmed by 6 bases and 3 bases, with 21 bases remaining between them. CDR3 region: CASRQNTGQSFYEQYF. The CDR3, as DNA: TGTGCCAGCAGACAAAATACCGGACAGTCATTCTACGAGCAGTACTTC. The full variable domain, with the rest looked up from reference TRBV11-2 and TRBJ2-7, is EAGVAQSPRYKIIEKRQSVAFWCNPISGHATLYWYQQILGQGPKLLIQFQNNGVVDDSQLPKDRFSAERLKGVDSTLKIQPAKLEDSAVYLCASRQNTGQSFYEQYFGPGTRLTVT.

Many counts were recorded for this clonotype. The chain has TRBV12-3 or TRBV12-4 and TRBJ2-2, with a tentative D call TRBD1 (5 bases). The CDR3 is made up of 16 amino acids. Trimming took off 4 bases at V and 4 bases at J, with 16 bases between the two ends. CDR3 amino acids: CASSSQLGVGTGELFF. The CDR3 DNA sequence: TGTGCCAGCAGTTCCCAATTAGGGGTGGGCACCGGGGAGCTGTTTTTT.

This clonotype was seen ten or more times. The junction departs from germline at one end; a sequencing error may be responsible. The V call is TRBV5-1, the J call TRBJ2-2; 7 positions agree with TRBD2. CDR1 is SGHRS and CDR2 is YFSETQ in the germline V gene. The CDR3 loop spans 15 amino acids. The CDR3 nucleotides read TGTGCCAGCAGTTTGGCTAGCGGGAACACCGGGGAGCTGTTTTTT. This encodes CASSLASGNTGELFF. Full variable domain (rest looked up from reference TRBV5-1 and TRBJ2-2): KAGVTQTPRYLIKTRGQQVTLSCSPISGHRSVSWYQQTPGQGLQFLFEYFSETQRNKGNFPGRFSGRQFSNSRSEMNVSTLELGDSALYLCASSLASGNTGELFFGEGSRLTVL.

The rearrangement uses TRBV10-1 and TRBJ2-3; no clear D gene. The CDR3 spans 14 residues. V shed 0 bases and J shed 0 bases, with 4 bases lying between them. Germline V gene lookup returns CDR1 WNHNN and CDR2 SYGVQD (reference sequence). The CDR3 loop is CASSESVSTDTQYF. The CDR3 nucleotides read TGCGCCAGCAGTGAGTCGGTTAGCACAGATACGCAGTATTTT.

This clonotype was seen repeatedly, ten times or more. The CDR3 loop is CASSLAGGWYEQYF. The CDR3 region has the DNA TGTGCCAGCAGTCTAGCGGGAGGGTGGTACGAGCAGTACTTC. The V and J genes are TRBV3-1 and TRBJ2-7; 12 positions match TRBD2. Per germline, CDR1 LGHDT and CDR2 YNNKEL (reference sequence). After removal of 6 bases from V and 4 bases from J, the junction contained 4 bases not matched to a gene. The CDR3 is 14 amino acids.

Remarks on this clonotype: It may be a read error: a sequence one base away is much more abundant. This chain uses TRBV27 with TRBJ2-7; 8 bases are shared with TRBD2. The CDR3 has 14 amino acids. Germline V gives CDR1 MNHEY, CDR2 SMNVEV (reference sequence). The V gene end was trimmed by 4 bases and the J gene end by 2 bases; junction bases not matched to a gene: 4. CDR3 amino acids: CASSWTSRTYEQYF. CDR3 DNA: TGTGCCAGCAGTTGGACTAGCAGAACCTACGAGCAGTACTTC.

This clonotype was recorded a few times. V gene TRBV28 combines with J gene TRBJ1-2; perhaps TRBD1 as D (6 bases). Trimming took off 5 bases at V and 7 bases at J, with 14 bases between the two ends. The CDR3 length is 13 residues. Germline values: CDR1 MDHEN, CDR2 SYDVKM. The CDR3 loop is CASSPGDIGGYTF. In DNA, the CDR3 is TGTGCCAGCAGTCCAGGGGATATAGGTGGCTACACCTTC.

The chain carries TRBV10-3 and TRBJ2-1, with 8 bases fitting TRBD1. J was trimmed by 15 bases and V by 0 bases; bases with no gene match: 19. Germline assignment: CDR1 ENHRY and CDR2 SYGVKD. The CDR3 extends over 17 amino acids. The CDR3 reads CAISESVLATGAQRLFF. In nucleotides, the CDR3 is TGTGCCATCAGTGAGTCGGTCCTAGCGACAGGGGCCCAGAGATTGTTCTTC.

The chain uses TRBV20-1 and TRBJ2-1, with 12 bases matching TRBD2. CDR1 and CDR2 from the germline V gene are DFQATT and SNEGSKA (reference sequence). The ends lost 3 bases at V and 1 base at J; junction bases unmatched: 1. CDR3 length: 15 residues. CDR3 DNA sequence: TGCAGTGCTAGCGGGACTAGCGGGTCCTACAATGAGCAGTTCTTC. Translation gives CSASGTSGSYNEQFF.

This clonotype was observed a handful of times. The J gene is TRBJ2-7, the V gene TRBV20-1, with D perhaps matching TRBD2 (6 bases). Trimming pared 7 bases from V and 0 bases from J, leaving 13 bases between. The CDR3 is 13 amino acids. Germline CDR1 and CDR2: DFQATT and SNEGSKA (reference sequence). CDR3 nucleotides: TGCAGTGGACTGTTCGGGGGCTCCTACGAGCAGTACTTC. This translates into CSGLFGGSYEQYF.

This clonotype was seen a few times. The chain carries TRBV4-2 and TRBJ2-6; D not resolved. V was cut by 0 bases and J by 0 bases, with 6 bases left in between. The CDR3 consists of 16 residues. Germline V CDR1 and CDR2: LGHNA, YNFKEQ. CDR3 nucleotides: TGTGCCAGCAGCCAAGACCTGAGCTCTGGGGCCAACGTCCTGACTTTC. It translates to CASSQDLSSGANVLTF.

This clonotype was seen only a few times. The J gene is TRBJ2-7, the V gene TRBV30; TRBD1 agrees at 9 bases. The CDR3 totals 13 residues. Germline V CDR1 and CDR2: GTSNPN, SVGIG (reference sequence). J lost 4 bases, V lost 5 bases, and 6 bases had no gene match. The DNA for the CDR3 is TGTGCCTGGGGGACAGGGAACATTTACGAGCAGTACTTC. Translating gives CAWGTGNIYEQYF.

This clonotype was seen ten or more times. J is TRBJ2-3 and V is TRBV30, with a possible D match to TRBD2 (6 bases). V lost 2 bases and J lost 1, with 13 bases in between. The CDR3 runs 15 residues. From germline, CDR1 is GTSNPN and CDR2 SVGIG (reference sequence). CDR3 residues: CAWSKSGTGTDTQYF. The CDR3 nucleotides read TGTGCCTGGAGTAAATCCGGGACTGGCACAGATACGCAGTATTTT.

This clonotype has more than one count but fewer than ten. V usage is TRBV10-1 and J usage is TRBJ2-2; D perhaps matches TRBD2 (5 bases). The germline V gene has CDR1 WNHNN and CDR2 SYGVQD (reference sequence). V lost 2 bases, J lost 1 base, and 8 bases lay in between. This CDR3 has 15 residues. The CDR3 DNA reads TGCGCCAGCAGTGAGCAGCGGATGAACACCGGGGAGCTGTTTTTT. Amino acids: CASSEQRMNTGELFF.

This clonotype was seen ten or more times. The gene calls are TRBV7-8 and TRBJ2-5; no definite D call. Trimming pared 5 bases from V and 5 bases from J, leaving 15 bases between. The germline gives CDR1 SGHVS, CDR2 FQNEAQ. There are 14 residues in the CDR3. CDR3 protein: CASSPWLVLETQYF. As DNA, the CDR3 is TGTGCCAGCAGCCCTTGGTTAGTGCTGGAGACCCAGTACTTC. Variable domain in full (rest from reference TRBV7-8 and TRBJ2-5): GAGVSQSPRYKVAKRGQDVALRCDPISGHVSLFWYQQALGQGPEFLTYFQNEAQLDKSGLPSDRFFAERPEGSVSTLKIQRTQQEDSAVYLCASSPWLVLETQYFGPGTRLLVL.

This clonotype has just a few counts. The V gene is TRBV4-2, the J gene TRBJ1-2; 8 bases line up with TRBD1. CDR1 is LGHNA, CDR2 YNFKEQ, per germline. Trimming removed 4 bases from V and 5 bases from J; junction bases left unmatched: 9. This CDR3 has 15 residues. The CDR3 sequence: CASSLTTGGEYGYTF. For the CDR3, the DNA is TGTGCCAGCAGCCTTACCACAGGGGGTGAATATGGCTACACCTTC.

J is TRBJ2-7 and V is TRBV20-1, with TRBD2 matching 10 bases. The germline CDR1 and CDR2 sequences are DFQATT and SNEGSKA (reference sequence). The CDR3 sequence is 15 residues long. V dropped 0 bases and J dropped 3; count of bases not matched to a gene: 5. CDR3: CSARDLAGAGYEQYF. CDR3 sequence (DNA): TGCAGTGCTAGAGATCTAGCGGGAGCGGGCTACGAGCAGTACTTC.

The sample holds many counts of this clonotype. The genes are TRBV28 and TRBJ2-7; TRBD2 agrees at 13 bases. The CDR3 spans 17 residues. Looked up from germline, CDR1 is MDHEN and CDR2 is SYDVKM. The J segment lost 7 bases and the V segment lost 5 bases, leaving 14 bases of the junction unmatched. The CDR3 here is CASSRGRGLAGSSEQYF. For the CDR3, the DNA is TGTGCCAGCAGTCGTGGGAGGGGACTAGCGGGATCTTCAGAGCAGTACTTC.

The sample holds a few counts of this clonotype. A much bigger clone sits one base away, suggesting this may be a read error. Here the CDR3 reads CAGRDTTDTQYF. CDR3 coding DNA: TGTGCCGGCAGGGACACCACAGATACGCAGTATTTT. The V and J genes are TRBV6-2 or TRBV6-3 and TRBJ2-3, with D possibly TRBD1 on 6 matching bases. The CDR3 is made up of 12 amino acids. The V gene's germline CDR1 is MNHEY and CDR2 SVGEGT.

This clonotype has a handful of counts. The chain carries TRBV9 and TRBJ2-2; TRBD1 is a possible D gene (5 bases). CDR3 length: 13 amino acids. Germline CDR1 and CDR2: SGDLS and YYNGEE. Trimming stripped 6 bases from V and 5 bases from J, with 11 bases between. The CDR3 reads CASTQVLTGELFF. The CDR3 DNA reads TGTGCCAGCACACAGGTCTTAACCGGGGAGCTGTTTTTT.

The chain employs TRBV6-1 and TRBJ1-4; D is unresolved. The germline V gene has CDR1 MNHNS and CDR2 SASEGT. The CDR3 runs 14 residues. V was cut by 8 bases and J by 8 bases, with 18 bases left in between. CDR3 loop: CASGKTGADEKLFF. CDR3 sequence (DNA): TGTGCCAGCGGAAAGACGGGAGCGGACGAAAAACTGTTTTTT.

Many counts were recorded for this clonotype. This chain joins TRBV28 and TRBJ2-4; possibly TRBD1 or TRBD2 for D (5 bases each). The germline V and J ends were trimmed by 6 bases and 16 bases, with 19 bases remaining between them. CDR3 length: 12 amino acids. Per germline, CDR1 MDHEN and CDR2 SYDVKM. The CDR3 sequence: CASRTGLGGSYF. The CDR3 DNA reads TGTGCCAGCAGAACGGGGCTTGGGGGAAGCTACTTC.